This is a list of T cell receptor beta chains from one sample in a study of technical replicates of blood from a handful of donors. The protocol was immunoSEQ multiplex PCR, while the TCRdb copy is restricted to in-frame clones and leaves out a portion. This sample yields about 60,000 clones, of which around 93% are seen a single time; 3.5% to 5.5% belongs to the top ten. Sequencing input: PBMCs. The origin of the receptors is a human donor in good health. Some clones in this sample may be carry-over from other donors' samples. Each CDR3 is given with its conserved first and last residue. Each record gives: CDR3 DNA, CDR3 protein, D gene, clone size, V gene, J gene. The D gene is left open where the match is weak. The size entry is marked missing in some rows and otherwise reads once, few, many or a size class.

TGCGCCAGCAGCGTCCCGGGCGCGGGGGACCGAGATACGCAGTATTTT	CASSVPGAGDRDTQYF	TRBD2	NA	TRBV5-1	TRBJ2-3
TGCGCCAGCAGCCCGGGGTCACGTCTCTCCTACGAGCAGTACTTC	CASSPGSRLSYEQYF	NA	NA	TRBV5-1	TRBJ2-7
TGTGCCAGCAGCTCACAGACAGGGGGATTCAAAAACATTCAGTACTTC	CASSSQTGGFKNIQYF	TRBD1	NA	TRBV7-2	TRBJ2-4
TGTGCCAGCAGCGTGGCCCCTAGTGCAGATACGCAGTATTTT	CASSVAPSADTQYF	NA	NA	TRBV9	TRBJ2-3
TGTGCCAGCAGCTTGCAAGCGGGGACCCTCACAGATACGCAGTATTTT	CASSLQAGTLTDTQYF	TRBD2	many	TRBV5-6	TRBJ2-3
TGTGCCAGCTCACCCAGGACTCAGACCGGGGAGCTGTTTTTT	CASSPRTQTGELFF	NA	NA	TRBV18	TRBJ2-2
TGTGCCAGCAGCTCCACACAAAACACTGAAGCTTTCTTT	CASSSTQNTEAFF	NA	NA	TRBV7-9	TRBJ1-1
TGTGCCAGCAGTTACCGGACTAGCGGGGGAACCTACGAGCAGTACTTC	CASSYRTSGGTYEQYF	TRBD2	NA	TRBV6-5	TRBJ2-7
TGTGCCAGCAGCTCAAACTCGGGGGGCTCTTACGAGCAGTACTTC	CASSSNSGGSYEQYF	NA	NA	TRBV7-8	TRBJ2-7
TGCAGCGTTGAAGTAACTACCTACCGCACAGATACGCAGTATTTT	CSVEVTTYRTDTQYF	NA	NA	TRBV29-1	TRBJ2-3
TGTGCCAGCACCCGCGGAGGTGTCAAAAGTTATGGCTACACCTTC	CASTRGGVKSYGYTF	NA	NA	TRBV28	TRBJ1-2
TGCGCCAGCAGCCATATAGGTGGGCGACCCTCGGATGAGCAGTTCTTC	CASSHIGGRPSDEQFF	NA	NA	TRBV4-3	TRBJ2-1
TGTGCCAGCACCCTGGGCGTATCTTATGAGCAGTTCTTC	CASTLGVSYEQFF	NA	NA	TRBV7-2	TRBJ2-1
TGTGCCAGCAGCTTAAACCCAACGGGTGACGAGCAGTACTTC	CASSLNPTGDEQYF	NA	NA	TRBV7-6	TRBJ2-7
TGCGCCAGCACCATCCCCTCGCCGGGGAAAGAGACCCAGTACTTC	CASTIPSPGKETQYF	NA	NA	TRBV5-1	TRBJ2-5
TGTGCCAGCAGCGCCGACCGACTCCGGGGTGGCGAGCAGTACTTC	CASSADRLRGGEQYF	NA	NA	TRBV9	TRBJ2-7